A single sample gave rise to the 6 T cell receptor beta chains below, sequenced in a study of brain T cells in children with intractable seizures. Generated by immunoSEQ multiplex PCR, the TCRdb table keeps only in-frame clones and is missing some. The data contain tens of thousands of clones, about 92% of them singletons. The material was peripheral blood, obtained at surgery. These receptor sequences come from a boy younger than two with tuberous sclerosis and intractable seizures.

V is TRBV30 and J is TRBJ1-6; D is uncertain. CDR3 length: 15 residues. V lost 2 bases to trimming and J lost 7 bases, with 15 bases between them. Germline loops: CDR1 GTSNPN, CDR2 SVGIG (reference sequence). The CDR3 coding sequence is TGTGCCTGGAGTCATACGGGGAAACCAAATTCACCCCTCCACTTT. Translated: CAWSHTGKPNSPLHF.

V is TRBV9 and J is TRBJ2-2; D is undetermined. Between the trimmed V and J ends, which lost 0 bases and 6 bases, there was a span of 3 bases. The CDR3 is made up of 12 amino acids. Germline lookup yields CDR1 SGDLS and CDR2 YYNGEE. For the CDR3, the DNA is TGTGCCAGCAGCGTAGCCCCCGGGGAGCTGTTTTTT. Its protein is CASSVAPGELFF.

This sequence joins TRBV6-5 and TRBJ1-4, with D unclear. Trimming pared 4 bases from V and 4 bases from J, leaving 13 bases between. Germline V gives CDR1 MNHEY, CDR2 SVGAGI. This CDR3 is 15 amino acids long. In nucleotides, the CDR3 is TGTGCCAGCAGTTCCTTTCAGGCGATTAATGAAAAACTGTTTTTT. It specifies CASSSFQAINEKLFF.

The chain is built from TRBV3-1 (or the pseudogene TRBV3-2) and TRBJ2-6; D unresolved. This CDR3 has 20 amino acids. Germline CDR1 and CDR2: LGHDT and YNNKEL (reference sequence). The ends were cut back, 0 bases at V and 0 bases at J, with 18 bases in the middle. The CDR3: CASSQDRVLSANSGANVLTF. CDR3 DNA: TGTGCCAGCAGCCAAGACCGAGTTTTAAGCGCCAACTCTGGGGCCAACGTCCTGACTTTC.

The J gene is TRBJ2-7, the V gene TRBV20-1; 9 nucleotides line up with TRBD2. Trimming cost V 3 bases and J 4 bases; bases outside gene matches: 10. Germline values: CDR1 DFQATT, CDR2 SNEGSKA (reference sequence). The CDR3 sequence is 15 residues long. DNA for the CDR3: TGCAGTGCTAGTGGGGCGGGAGGGCCAGGGTACGAGCAGTACTTC. Translation: CSASGAGGPGYEQYF.

This rearrangement joins TRBV5-1 to TRBJ1-6, with D uncertain. CDR1 is SGHRS, CDR2 YFSETQ, per germline. Trimming took off 4 bases at V and 7 bases at J, with 12 bases between the two ends. The CDR3 spans 14 residues. In DNA form, the CDR3 reads TGCGCCAGCAGCGCGGGCTCACCCAATTCACCCCTCCACTTT. Residues: CASSAGSPNSPLHF.